This is a list of T cell receptor beta chains from one sample in a study of OX40 agonist ivuxolimab in advanced cancers. Clones were sequenced by immunoSEQ multiplex PCR, and TCRdb holds only the in-frame ones, with some missing. Among just under 85,000 clones listed, approximately 84% were seen once. The source was CD4+ or CD8+ T cells sorted from blood, collected in a trial of the OX40 agonist ivuxolimab. The receptors derive from an adult with an advanced solid tumor such as melanoma, head and neck, liver or kidney cancer. Each CDR3 is given with its conserved first and last residue. A D gene is named only where the DNA matches it firmly. A row's size may be missing; if present it is once, few, many or a size class.

J gene	V gene	clone size	D gene	CDR3 DNA	CDR3 protein
TRBJ1-4	TRBV5-6	-	-	TGTGCCAGCAGCCGCCCTGGAGGCGTCAATGAAAAACTGTTTTTT	CASSRPGGVNEKLFF
TRBJ1-1	TRBV19	-	-	TGTGCCAGTAATTCCCGGGCAGATGAAGCTTTCTTT	CASNSRADEAFF
TRBJ2-5	TRBV4-1	-	TRBD1	TGCGCCAGCAGCCGGTCGACAGGGACGAGGGAGACCCAGTACTTC	CASSRSTGTRETQYF
TRBJ1-2	TRBV5-4	-	-	TGTGCCAGCAGCTTCCCAGGTCCCTACTATGGCTACACCTTC	CASSFPGPYYGYTF
TRBJ1-1	TRBV30	-	-	TGTGCCGGTCAGGAGTGGTCCGAAGCTTTCTTT	CAGQEWSEAFF
TRBJ1-4	TRBV4-1	-	TRBD1	TGCGCCAGCAGCCAAGTTACAGGACAGGGTTTTGAAAAACTGTTTTTT	CASSQVTGQGFEKLFF
TRBJ2-3	TRBV15	-	-	TGTGCCACCAGCAGAGGCGGGGCCCGGGGGACAGATACGCAGTATTTT	CATSRGGARGTDTQYF
TRBJ2-4	TRBV9	-	-	TGTGCCAGCAGCCTTACCTTACTTCCGGGAGCACAGTACTTC	CASSLTLLPGAQYF
TRBJ2-7	TRBV19	medium-sized	-	TGTGCCAGTAGTATGACGGGCAGCACCTACGAGCAGTACTTC	CASSMTGSTYEQYF
TRBJ2-1	TRBV4-1	-	-	TGCGCCAGCAGCCAAGATAGGTCAGTAGGGCAGTTCTTC	CASSQDRSVGQFF
TRBJ1-1	TRBV2	-	-	TGTGCCAGCAGCCCGAGGTGGGACACTGAAGCTTTCTTT	CASSPRWDTEAFF
TRBJ1-1	TRBV5-4	-	-	TGTGCCATCTCCAGCCCACCCCGTGGCACTGAAGCTTTCTTT	CAISSPPRGTEAFF
TRBJ2-1	TRBV7-2	-	-	TGTGCCAGCAGCCCCCTTTCGAGCAGTCCCTACAATGAGCAGTTCTTC	CASSPLSSSPYNEQFF
TRBJ1-4	TRBV7-2	-	TRBD1	TGTGCCAGCAGCCCGGCCGGGACAGGGCGGGAAAAACTGTTTTTT	CASSPAGTGREKLFF
TRBJ1-3	TRBV9	-	-	TGTGCCAGCAGCGTAGACTCAGGCTCTGGAAACACCATATATTTT	CASSVDSGSGNTIYF
TRBJ2-2	TRBV11-2	few	-	TGTGCCAGCAGCTTAGGGGTCGGGGAGCTGTTTTTT	CASSLGVGELFF
TRBJ1-2	TRBV29-1	few	-	TGCAGCTCTAAAGGGAGCTATGGCTACACCTTC	CSSKGSYGYTF
TRBJ1-6	TRBV7-8	once	-	TGTGCCAGCAGCTTAGGTCGACAGTTAAATTCACCCCTCCACTTT	CASSLGRQLNSPLHF
TRBJ2-2	TRBV7-2	-	-	TGTGCCAGCAGCTTAGCTCCCGGCACCGGGGAGCTGTTTTTT	CASSLAPGTGELFF
TRBJ2-1	TRBV2	-	-	TGTGCCAGCATCCTACAGAGTACTGAGCAGTTCTTC	CASILQSTEQFF
TRBJ2-1	TRBV11-2	-	-	TGTGCCAGCAGCTTGGGGCGGAGGGGGTTCTTC	CASSLGRRGFF
TRBJ1-2	TRBV4-1	-	-	TGCGCCAGCAGCCAACCGCAAGAGCGCCGGAGCTACACCTTC	CASSQPQERRSYTF
TRBJ2-3	TRBV5-6	-	-	TGTGCCAGCAGCACGACCAAGTTTCTTAACACAGATACGCAGTATTTT	CASSTTKFLNTDTQYF
TRBJ1-2	TRBV10-3	-	-	TGTGCCATCAGTGTGAACTGGGGGTTCACCTTC	CAISVNWGFTF
TRBJ2-2	TRBV11-2	-	TRBD1	TGTGCCAGCAGACCTCCGGGACAGAGAAAAAGGAACACCGGGGAGCTGTTTTTT	CASRPPGQRKRNTGELFF
TRBJ1-2	TRBV2	-	-	TGTGCCAGCAGTCGATCTGGGACCGACTATGGCTACACCTTC	CASSRSGTDYGYTF
TRBJ2-1	TRBV11-2	once	-	TGTGCCAGCAGCCTGGGGACGCATGAGCAGTTCTTC	CASSLGTHEQFF
TRBJ1-5	TRBV11-2	-	-	TGTGCCAGCAGCTTATACTCGGGTCAGCCCCAGCATTTT	CASSLYSGQPQHF
TRBJ2-1	TRBV5-4	-	-	TGTGCCAGCAGCTTGGCGCTAACTAGTGGTGAGCAGTTCTTC	CASSLALTSGEQFF
TRBJ2-1	TRBV7-3	-	TRBD2	TGTGCCAGCAGCTTAAAGAGCGGGAGCTCCTACAATGAGCAGTTCTTC	CASSLKSGSSYNEQFF
TRBJ2-1	TRBV7-2	once	TRBD2	TGTGCCAGCAGCTTAGCGCTAGCGGGGTACAATGAGCAGTTCTTC	CASSLALAGYNEQFF
TRBJ2-2	TRBV5-1	-	-	TGCGCCAGCAGCTTGGACGCAGGGCACACCGGGGAGCTGTTTTTT	CASSLDAGHTGELFF
TRBJ2-7	TRBV5-1	-	-	TGCGCCAGCAGCTTGGGGACGGTATACTCCTACGAGCAGTACTTC	CASSLGTVYSYEQYF
TRBJ2-3	TRBV7-3	-	-	TGTGCCAGCAGCGCCGGGGCCAGCACAGATACGCAGTATTTT	CASSAGASTDTQYF
TRBJ1-1	TRBV4-1	-	-	TGCGCCAGCAGCCAAGTGACGGGAAACACTGAAGCTTTCTTT	CASSQVTGNTEAFF
TRBJ2-3	TRBV11-1	-	TRBD1	TGTGCCAGCAGCTTGAAAGGGGGCGGCACAGATACGCAGTATTTT	CASSLKGGGTDTQYF
TRBJ2-1	TRBV4-2	-	-	TGTGCCAGCAGCCAACTGCAGGGATACGGGGACAATGAGCAGTTCTTC	CASSQLQGYGDNEQFF
TRBJ2-3	TRBV5-1	-	TRBD2	TGCGCCAGCAGCTCGGGACTAGCGGAAAGAGATACGCAGTATTTT	CASSSGLAERDTQYF
TRBJ1-2	TRBV6-5	-	-	TGTGCCAGCAGTTACGGGGGGGCTTTTTCCTCCGGCTACACCTTC	CASSYGGAFSSGYTF
TRBJ1-4	TRBV7-2	once	-	TGTGCCAGCAGCTTTGTCCAGAATGAAAAACTGTTTTTT	CASSFVQNEKLFF
TRBJ2-7	TRBV6-6	-	TRBD2	TGTGCCAGCAGTTCCCTAGCGGCCTCCTACGAGCAGTACTTC	CASSSLAASYEQYF
TRBJ2-1	TRBV19	-	TRBD2	TGTGCCAGTAGATCCGCCGGGACTAGCGGGTCCTACAATGAGCAGTTCTTC	CASRSAGTSGSYNEQFF
TRBJ1-5	TRBV18	-	-	TGTGCCAGCGCCCAGGGGACCAATCAGCCCCAGCATTTT	CASAQGTNQPQHF
TRBJ2-2	TRBV7-3	-	-	TGTGCCAGCAGCTATAACGCGAACACCGGGGAGCTGTTTTTT	CASSYNANTGELFF
TRBJ1-1	TRBV5-1	-	TRBD1	TGCGCCAGCAGCCCCCTCGGGACAGGGGTTACTGAAGCTTTCTTT	CASSPLGTGVTEAFF
TRBJ1-2	TRBV5-1	-	-	TGCGCCACCTCCGAGGCCCCTAACTATGGCTACACCTTC	CATSEAPNYGYTF
TRBJ1-2	TRBV30	-	-	TGTGCCTGGAGTGCGTACAGCTATGGCTACACCTTC	CAWSAYSYGYTF
TRBJ2-3	TRBV15	-	TRBD2	TGTGCCACCAGCCGCTCTAGCGGGAGCACAGATACGCAGTATTTT	CATSRSSGSTDTQYF
TRBJ2-7	TRBV30	-	-	TGTGCCTGGAGGGCCGCCTTGCGGGGCTACGAGCAGTACTTC	CAWRAALRGYEQYF
TRBJ2-7	TRBV7-3	-	-	TGTGCCAGCAGCCCATTACCGGGAGCCTCCTACGAGCAGTACTTC	CASSPLPGASYEQYF
TRBJ1-2	TRBV4-2	-	-	TGTGCCAGCAGCCAAGAGGGGAAGACAAACTATGGCTACACCTTC	CASSQEGKTNYGYTF
TRBJ2-2	TRBV7-2	-	-	TGTGCCAGCAGCTTAGAAGAGTACATAGGAACCGGGGAGCTGTTTTTT	CASSLEEYIGTGELFF
TRBJ1-6	TRBV25-1	once	-	TGTGCCAGCAGTGAATATTTGGGGGAAGGGAATTCACCCCTCCACTTT	CASSEYLGEGNSPLHF
TRBJ1-3	TRBV6-5	-	-	TGTGCCAGCAGTTATTACTCTTCTCTCTCTGGAAACACCATATATTTT	CASSYYSSLSGNTIYF
TRBJ1-5	TRBV6-5	-	-	TGTGCCAGCAGTACCCGATTCAATCAGCCCCAGCATTTT	CASSTRFNQPQHF
TRBJ2-1	TRBV11-2	-	TRBD2	TGTGCCAGCAGCACCCGGCTAGCGGGGATATACAATGAGCAGTTCTTC	CASSTRLAGIYNEQFF
TRBJ1-1	TRBV7-9	-	TRBD1	TGTGCCAGCAGCCTCACAGGGGGCATGACTGAAGCTTTCTTT	CASSLTGGMTEAFF